This T cell receptor (beta chain) is from a study of shared clonotypes between healthy human individuals. Positive CCR7 selection of CD45RO-negative cells yielded the naive CD8 cells, and terminally differentiated effector memory CD45RA+ cells were excluded. Donors comprised healthy HIV-negative adults lacking recent acute infections or vaccinations. In its sample, this clone was seen once. Its specificity is not known. V shed 0 bases and J shed 6 bases, with 13 bases lying between them. Germline V CDR1 and CDR2: SGDLS, YYNGEE. This CDR3 spans 15 amino acids. Clones were read by immunoSEQ multiplex PCR, and TCRdb kept only the in-frame ones, dropping some. Altogether 550,000 to 750,000 clones are present, 90% to 95% being singletons, with the ten largest covering about a quarter. Whole-study results and caveats: The sharing of 4% to 5.5% of naive CD4 clonotypes was seen across a handful of donors. Relative to memory subsets, naive subsets generally showed larger estimated richness.

The TCR originated in a man under 40 in good health. What was sequenced was naive CD8+ T cells sorted from blood. This chain joins TRBV9 and TRBJ2-1; a possible D gene is TRBD2 (6 bases). The CDR3 sequence is CASSVGTIIGNEQFF. CDR3 DNA sequence: TGTGCCAGCAGCGTAGGGACTATTATTGGCAATGAGCAGTTCTTC.